Below are 8 T cell receptor beta chains sequenced from a single sample in a study. Each CDR3 protein is one row after TCRdb ran MiXCR on the 5' RACE reads. The table shows under 45,000 distinct CDR3 sequences, with less than 25% occurring only once. The sorted Tregs were CD4+CD25+CD127-/low cells. The sample comprised Tregs sorted from blood. These receptors were collected from a female donor with breast cancer.

This clonotype was seen at least ten times. The CDR3 is CASRREVGTDTQYF. The CDR3 nucleotides read TGTGCCAGCAGGAGAGAAGTGGGCACAGATACGCAGTATTTT. The genes are TRBV2 and TRBJ2-3; D gene ambiguous. CDR3 size: 14 residues. Trimming stripped 6 bases from V and 1 base from J, with 11 bases between. Germline-derived CDR1 and CDR2 are SNHLY and FYNNEI.

V and J are TRBV24-1 and TRBJ1-5; D is perhaps TRBD1 (6 bases). CDR3 length: 13 residues. Germline lookup yields CDR1 KGHDR and CDR2 SFDVKD. The ends were cut back, 0 bases at V and 12 bases at J, with 11 bases in the middle. DNA for the CDR3: TGTGCCACCAGTGATTTGCATGACAGGAGCCAGCATTTT. Protein product: CATSDLHDRSQHF.

There are a few counts of this clonotype. The gene calls are TRBV5-1 and TRBJ1-1; D perhaps matches TRBD1 (6 bases). The V end was cut by 5 bases, the J end by 1 base, with 12 bases between. Germline V CDR1 and CDR2: SGHRS, YFSETQ. CDR3 length equals 14 residues. CDR3: CASSLLQGNTEAFF. The CDR3 region has the DNA TGCGCCAGCAGTTTGCTACAGGGGAACACTGAAGCTTTCTTT.

The rearrangement links TRBV29-1 to TRBJ2-2, with D maybe TRBD2 (5 bases). Between the trimmed V and J ends, which lost 3 bases and 2 bases, there was a span of 7 bases. Germline V CDR1 and CDR2: SQVTM, ANQGSEA. The CDR3 totals 13 residues. The CDR3 DNA follows: TGCAGCGTTGATAGCGTAAACACCGGGGAGCTGTTTTTT. Translating it yields CSVDSVNTGELFF.

This clonotype has ten or more counts. V usage is TRBV4-2 and J usage is TRBJ1-2, with 7 bases matching TRBD1. This CDR3 comprises 16 residues. V trimming: 4 bases; J trimming: 1 base; junction bases outside the gene matches: 9. Germline V gene lookup returns CDR1 LGHNA and CDR2 YNFKEQ. CDR3 sequence reads: CASSRTGQKFNYGYTF. The CDR3 coding sequence is TGTGCCAGCAGCCGCACGGGACAGAAATTTAACTATGGCTACACCTTC.

This clonotype was seen a handful of times. This chain uses TRBV4-1 with TRBJ1-4; TRBD1 matches 11 bases. This CDR3 spans 17 amino acids. The germline gives CDR1 MGHRA, CDR2 YSYEKL. The trim removed 0 bases at V and 8 bases at J, leaving 8 bases unmatched. CDR3 region: CASSQDIGQGAWEKLFF. CDR3 coding DNA: TGCGCCAGCAGCCAAGATATAGGACAGGGGGCTTGGGAAAAACTGTTTTTT.

There are a few counts of this clonotype. The gene calls are TRBV12-3 or TRBV12-4 and TRBJ1-1, with 8 bases that match TRBD1. The CDR3 is 14 residues long. V was pared by 2 bases and J by 3 bases, with 2 bases of the junction left unmatched. CDR3 in amino acids: CASSLLGQDTEAFF. Written as DNA, the CDR3 is TGTGCCAGCAGTTTATTGGGACAGGACACTGAAGCTTTCTTT.

This clonotype was counted ten times or more. The chain couples TRBV7-6 to TRBJ2-3, with 7 bases lining up with TRBD1. Germline V lookup: CDR1 SGHVS, CDR2 FNYEAQ. The V and J ends lost 5 bases and 5 bases, in that order; junction bases with no gene match: 7. This CDR3 has 14 amino acids. Written as DNA, the CDR3 is TGTGCCAGCAGCCTAGACAGGGTGGAAGATACGCAGTATTTT. Translating it yields CASSLDRVEDTQYF.